These T cell receptor beta chains were read from a single sample in a study of lymphopenia after photon versus proton radiotherapy. Here immunoSEQ multiplex PCR was the method, and the copy in TCRdb shows in-frame clones only, minus some. Of about 50,000 clones detected, 80% to 95% appear once; the ten largest clones hold 18%. The source was peripheral blood, collected from a patient treated with photon-based radiotherapy. The receptors originated from a middle-aged woman with cholangiocarcinoma. Both conserved end residues are trimmed from each CDR3. Clone sizes are given selectively: once, few, many, or a class where the clone is expanded.

NA	TRBJ2-7	TRBV5-8	ASSSETGYGEQY
NA	TRBJ2-7	TRBV7-9	ASSLASDRVGEY
NA	TRBJ2-3	TRBV6-1	ASRHATGGRPQY
once	TRBJ1-2	TRBV6-6	ASTQGSWTDVGYT
NA	TRBJ1-2	TRBV5-1	ASSLGQGAVGYT
once	TRBJ2-5	TRBV25-1	ASSECWAQQETQY
NA	TRBJ2-7	TRBV11-2	ASSLWASGGNDEQY
NA	TRBJ1-5	TRBV5-5	ASSLEAVITYNQPQH
NA	TRBJ2-7	TRBV27	ASSSRRD
NA	TRBJ1-4	TRBV11-2	ASSLAGATNEKLF
NA	TRBJ2-1	TRBV4-1	ASSQDRLYNEQF
NA	TRBJ2-3	TRBV9	ASSVEGRDTDTQY
once	TRBJ2-5	TRBV5-1	ASSYERTQY
NA	TRBJ1-5	TRBV27	ASSPTTGNQPQH
NA	TRBJ2-1	TRBV6-5	ATLRAGHDEQF
NA	TRBJ1-5	TRBV19	ASRPLPGQGSQPQH
NA	TRBJ1-1	TRBV6-1	ASKFSEWNTEAF
NA	TRBJ2-2	TRBV27	ASSLSGMTGELF
NA	TRBJ1-1	TRBV10-3	AISDKIYETAEAF
NA	TRBJ1-5	TRBV4-3	ASSQDQIAQPQH
NA	TRBJ2-7	TRBV5-3	ARSTDSGREQY
NA	TRBJ2-7	TRBV10-3	AISDGRSSYEQY
NA	TRBJ1-1	TRBV5-1	ASSGRTRSGTEAF
NA	TRBJ2-5	TRBV4-3	ASSQDPVVAGAQETQY